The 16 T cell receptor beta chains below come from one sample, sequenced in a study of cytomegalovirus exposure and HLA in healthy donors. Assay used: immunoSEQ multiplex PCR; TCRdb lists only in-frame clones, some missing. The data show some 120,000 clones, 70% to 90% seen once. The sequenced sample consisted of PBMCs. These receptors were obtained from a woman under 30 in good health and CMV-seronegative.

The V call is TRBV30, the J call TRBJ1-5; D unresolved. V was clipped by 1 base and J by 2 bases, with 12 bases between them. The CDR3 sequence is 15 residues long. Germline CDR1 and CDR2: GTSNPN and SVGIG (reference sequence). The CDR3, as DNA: TGTGCCTGGAGTGGCGCCGCAGGCCGCAATCAGCCCCAGCATTTT. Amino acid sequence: CAWSGAAGRNQPQHF.

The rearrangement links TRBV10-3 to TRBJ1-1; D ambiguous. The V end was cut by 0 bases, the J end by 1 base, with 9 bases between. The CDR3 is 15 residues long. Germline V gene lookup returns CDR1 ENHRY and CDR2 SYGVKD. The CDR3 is CAISESPGTNTEAFF. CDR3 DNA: TGTGCCATCAGTGAGTCCCCGGGTACGAACACTGAAGCTTTCTTT.

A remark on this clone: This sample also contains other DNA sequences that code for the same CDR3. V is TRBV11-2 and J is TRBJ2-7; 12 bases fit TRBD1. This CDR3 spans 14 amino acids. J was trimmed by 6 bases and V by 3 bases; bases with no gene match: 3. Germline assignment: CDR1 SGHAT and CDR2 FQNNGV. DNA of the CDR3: TGTGCCAGCAGCTTGGGACAGGGGGCTCGCGAGCAGTACTTC. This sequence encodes CASSLGQGAREQYF.

The CDR3 DNA sequence: TGTGCCAGCAGCTTATCGACAGGGGGTGGAGGCTACACCTTC. Protein sequence: CASSLSTGGGGYTF. This chain links TRBV7-9 with TRBJ1-2; 9 positions agree with TRBD1. The V gene end was trimmed by 2 bases and the J gene end by 8 bases; junction bases not matched to a gene: 6. CDR1 is SEHNR, CDR2 FQNEAQ, per germline (reference sequence). The CDR3 spans 14 residues.

CDR3 amino acids: CASSVLRTGIEAFF. The CDR3 nucleotides read TGTGCCAGCAGCGTACTTCGGACAGGTATTGAAGCTTTCTTT. This chain joins TRBV9 and TRBJ1-1, with 7 bases that match TRBD1. Per germline, CDR1 SGDLS and CDR2 YYNGEE. The CDR3 runs to 14 residues. V dropped 1 base and J dropped 7; count of bases not matched to a gene: 7.

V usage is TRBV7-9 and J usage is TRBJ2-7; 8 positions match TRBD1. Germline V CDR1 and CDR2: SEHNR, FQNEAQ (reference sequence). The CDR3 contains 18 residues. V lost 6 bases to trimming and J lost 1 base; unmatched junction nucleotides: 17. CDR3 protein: CASSHTPGGSVGSYEQYF. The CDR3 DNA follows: TGTGCCAGCAGTCACACCCCAGGGGGCTCGGTCGGGTCCTACGAGCAGTACTTC.

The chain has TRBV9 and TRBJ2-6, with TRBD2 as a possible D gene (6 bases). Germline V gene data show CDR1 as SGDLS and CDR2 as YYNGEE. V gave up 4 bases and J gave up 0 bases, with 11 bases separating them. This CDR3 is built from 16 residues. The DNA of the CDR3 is TGTGCCAGCAGCTTTGCGGGATTCTCTGGGGCCAACGTCCTGACTTTC. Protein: CASSFAGFSGANVLTF.

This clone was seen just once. The CDR3 nucleotides are TGTGCCAGCAGTAGACTAGCGGGAGAGGGCCATGAGCAGTTCTTC. This encodes CASSRLAGEGHEQFF. V is TRBV28 and J is TRBJ2-1; 12 bases are a match to TRBD2. The CDR3 has 15 residues. From germline, CDR1 is MDHEN and CDR2 SYDVKM. J lost 8 bases, V lost 5 bases, and 7 bases had no gene match.

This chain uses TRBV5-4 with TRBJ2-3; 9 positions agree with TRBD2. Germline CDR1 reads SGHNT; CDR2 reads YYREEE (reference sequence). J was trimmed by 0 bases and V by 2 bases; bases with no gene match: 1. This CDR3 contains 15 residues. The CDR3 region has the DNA TGTGCCAGCAGCTTTAGCGGGGGCAGCACAGATACGCAGTATTTT. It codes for CASSFSGGSTDTQYF.

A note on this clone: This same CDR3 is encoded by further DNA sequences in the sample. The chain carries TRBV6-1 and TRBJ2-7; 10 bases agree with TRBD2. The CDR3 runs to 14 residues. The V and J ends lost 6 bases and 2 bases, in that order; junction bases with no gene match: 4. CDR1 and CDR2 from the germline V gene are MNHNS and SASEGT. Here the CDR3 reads CASSPAGGPYEQYF. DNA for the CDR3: TGTGCCAGCAGCCCAGCGGGGGGGCCCTACGAGCAGTACTTC.

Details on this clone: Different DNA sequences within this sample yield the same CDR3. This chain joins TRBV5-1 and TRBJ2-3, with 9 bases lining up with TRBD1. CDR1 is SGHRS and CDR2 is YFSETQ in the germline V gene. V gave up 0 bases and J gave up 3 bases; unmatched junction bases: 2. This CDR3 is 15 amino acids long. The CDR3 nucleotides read TGCGCCAGCAGCTTGGGACAGGGGGTGACAGATACGCAGTATTTT. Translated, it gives CASSLGQGVTDTQYF.

CDR3 amino acids: CASSSRASGRAGGTDTQYF. The CDR3 DNA is TGTGCCAGCAGCAGCCGGGCTAGCGGGAGGGCCGGGGGCACAGATACGCAGTATTTT. The chain is built from TRBV5-6 and TRBJ2-3, with 12 positions matching TRBD2. Germline trimming cut 4 bases from V and 1 base from J; bases unmatched to any gene: 13. Germline lookup yields CDR1 SGHDT and CDR2 YYEEEE. The CDR3 has 19 residues.

CDR3 nucleotide sequence: TGTGCCAGCAGCGTAGGAAGGGAGCGAGCCTATGGCTACACCTTC. Residues: CASSVGRERAYGYTF. The rearrangement joins TRBV9 to TRBJ1-2, with D unclear. Germline CDR1 SGDLS, CDR2 YYNGEE. The CDR3 has 15 amino acids. V gave up 0 bases and J gave up 4 bases, with 13 bases separating them.

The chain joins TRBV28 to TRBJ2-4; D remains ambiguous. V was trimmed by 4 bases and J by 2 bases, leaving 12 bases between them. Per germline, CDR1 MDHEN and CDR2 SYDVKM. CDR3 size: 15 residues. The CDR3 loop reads CASSSGSRTKNIQYF. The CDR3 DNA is TGTGCCAGCAGTTCCGGGTCTCGTACCAAAAACATTCAGTACTTC.

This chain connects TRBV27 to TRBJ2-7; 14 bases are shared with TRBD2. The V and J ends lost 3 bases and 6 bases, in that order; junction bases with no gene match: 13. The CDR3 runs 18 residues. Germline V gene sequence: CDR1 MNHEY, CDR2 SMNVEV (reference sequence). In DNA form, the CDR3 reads TGTGCCAGCAGTTTGGGCCAGACTAGCGGGAGGGCCTTGAGCGAGCAGTACTTC. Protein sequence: CASSLGQTSGRALSEQYF.

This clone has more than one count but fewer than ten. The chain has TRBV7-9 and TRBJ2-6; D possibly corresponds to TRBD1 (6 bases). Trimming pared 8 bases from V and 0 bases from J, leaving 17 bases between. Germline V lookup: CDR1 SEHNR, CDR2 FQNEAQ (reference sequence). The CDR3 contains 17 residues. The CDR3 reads CASFGQTTFSGANVLTF. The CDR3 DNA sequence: TGTGCCAGCTTCGGACAGACGACATTCTCTGGGGCCAACGTCCTGACTTTC.